The clone carrying this TCR beta chain was seen ten or more times. Its antigen is currently unknown. This specimen belongs to a study of T cells after posttransplantation cyclophosphamide. Notes on the study in general: Tissue-infiltrating T cells from skin or gut overlapped little with blood T cells. Later blood repertoires were often dominated by clones from the donor CD8+ memory compartment.

This CDR3 region has 16 residues. V dropped 2 bases and J dropped 4; count of bases not matched to a gene: 5. Germline assignment: CDR1 SGHNT and CDR2 YYREEE (reference sequence). TCRdb's table, derived via immunoSEQ multiplex PCR, lists solely in-frame clones and lacks some. Found here are approximately 41,000 clones, no singletons; the ten largest cover roughly 2.5%. The receptor was isolated from a man aged 45 to 65 in good health, CMV-negative, and a related stem cell transplant donor. Specimen: PBMCs. The chain recombines TRBV5-4 with TRBJ2-6; 8 bases are shared with TRBD1. The chain's CDR3 is CASSFPRGPGANVLTF. The CDR3 DNA is TGTGCCAGCAGCTTCCCCAGGGGGCCCGGGGCCAACGTCCTGACTTTC.